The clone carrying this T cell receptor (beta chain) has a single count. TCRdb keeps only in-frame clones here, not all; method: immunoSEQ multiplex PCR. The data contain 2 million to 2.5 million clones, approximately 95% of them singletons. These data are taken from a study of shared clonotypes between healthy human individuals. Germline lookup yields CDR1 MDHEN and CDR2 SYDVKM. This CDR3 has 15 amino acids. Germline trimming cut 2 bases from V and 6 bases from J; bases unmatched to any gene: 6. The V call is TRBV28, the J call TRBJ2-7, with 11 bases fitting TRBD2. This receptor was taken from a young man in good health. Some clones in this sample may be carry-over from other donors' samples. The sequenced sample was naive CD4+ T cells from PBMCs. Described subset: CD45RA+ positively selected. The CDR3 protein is CASSLPLAGGVEQYF. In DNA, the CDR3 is TGTGCCAGCAGTTTACCCCTAGCGGGGGGTGTCGAGCAGTACTTC.